Sequencing of this TCR beta chain was carried out in a study of blood T cell repertoires in COVID-19. Study context: The origin of the acute and convalescent COVID-19 samples was the United States, Italy and Spain. Sample material is recorded as cDNA or gDNA derived from T cells, B-cell-depleted T cells, or PBMCs.

Original data processing: Estimation of nucleated cell counts relied on the amplification of reference gene primers. Assay used: immunoSEQ multiplex PCR; TCRdb lists only in-frame clones, some missing. The V and J calls and clone size are taken from that table; D and trimming were inferred from the DNA. The table shows about 74,000 clones, with 78% occurring only once. V lost 3 bases and J 8 bases, leaving 8 bases between the germline ends. This CDR3 comprises 13 residues. The sample was peripheral blood. This receptor was identified in a human donor in a cohort sampled during active COVID-19. This rearrangement joins TRBV12-3 or TRBV12-4 to TRBJ1-6, with D possibly TRBD1 on 5 matching bases. DNA of the CDR3: TGTGCCAGCAGTTTGGAGGGGTATTCACCCCTCCACTTT. This encodes CASSLEGYSPLHF.